The rows below give T cell receptor beta chains drawn from one sample of a study of molecular identifiers for immune sequencing clone quantification. TCRdb re-analysed the PCR reads in MiXCR, keeping a single row per CDR3 protein. The table lists about 630,000 distinct CDR3 sequences, less than 30% of them singletons. Sequencing input: naive CD8+ T cells from blood, with Jurkat cell RNA spiked in. These receptors were obtained from a human donor in good health. Some libraries in this study had Jurkat cell RNA spiked in. CDR3s include the opening cysteine and the closing phenylalanine or tryptophan. The D gene is left open where the match is weak. Clone size is given for some rows only: seen once, a few or many times, or a class if the clone is expanded.

size: many
D: TRBD1
V: TRBV9
J: TRBJ2-7
DNA: TGTGCCAGCAGCGGCGGACAGGGGGTTGACGAGCAGTACTTC
CDR3: CASSGGQGVDEQYF

size: NA
D: TRBD1
V: TRBV7-9
J: TRBJ2-1
DNA: TGTGCCAGCAGCGAACAGGACAGGGGTCCGAATGAGCGGTTCTTC
CDR3: CASSEQDRGPNERFF

size: NA
D: TRBD1
V: TRBV27
J: TRBJ2-3
DNA: TGTGCCAGCAGTTACTATGGGACAGTCAGCACAGATACGCAGTATTTT
CDR3: CASSYYGTVSTDTQYF

size: few
D: TRBD1
V: TRBV19
J: TRBJ2-7
DNA: TGTGCCAGCTCGGACAGGGACGTCGAGCAGTACTTC
CDR3: CASSDRDVEQYF

size: few
D: TRBD1
V: TRBV6-5
J: TRBJ1-2
DNA: TGTGCCAGCACTGAATCGGACAGGGGGAACTATGGCTACACCTTC
CDR3: CASTESDRGNYGYTF

size: once
D: TRBD1
V: TRBV3-1
J: TRBJ1-1
DNA: TGTGCCAGCAGCCCTGTGGCGGCAGGGGGCCGCGCCATGAACACTGAAGCTTTCTTT
CDR3: CASSPVAAGGRAMNTEAFF

size: many
D: TRBD1
V: TRBV7-2
J: TRBJ2-3
DNA: TGTGCCAGCAGCTTCGGGACAGTAAGCACAGATACGCAGTATTTT
CDR3: CASSFGTVSTDTQYF

size: NA
D: NA
V: TRBV11-2
J: TRBJ2-7
DNA: TGTGCCAGCAGCGCTCTAGGTGACACCTATCGGTGCGAGCAGTACTTC
CDR3: CASSALGDTYRCEQYF

size: many
D: NA
V: TRBV5-1
J: TRBJ2-2
DNA: TGTGCCAGCCGCGGAACCGGGGAGCTGTTTTTT
CDR3: CASRGTGELFF

size: many
D: NA
V: TRBV28
J: TRBJ2-2
DNA: TGTGCCAGCAGACCCGCTCGGGACCCCCGATCGAACGCCGGGGAGCTGTTTTTT
CDR3: CASRPARDPRSNAGELFF

size: few
D: NA
V: TRBV7-2
J: TRBJ2-3
DNA: TGTGCCAGCAGAATAACAGATATGCAGTATTTT
CDR3: CASRITDMQYF

size: few
D: NA
V: TRBV4-1
J: TRBJ2-1
DNA: TGCGCCAGCAGCCAAGAGGTCAGGGAACCTTTTTATGAGCAGTTCTTC
CDR3: CASSQEVREPFYEQFF

size: NA
D: NA
V: TRBV20-1
J: TRBJ2-7
DNA: TGCAGTGCTAGAGATGTAAGGACAGTTTTTTCCTACGAGCAGTACTTC
CDR3: CSARDVRTVFSYEQYF

size: NA
D: TRBD2
V: TRBV5-4
J: TRBJ2-1
DNA: TGTGCCAGCAGCTTAGGACTAGCGGCCCCCGACAATGAGCAGTTCTTC
CDR3: CASSLGLAAPDNEQFF

size: many
D: TRBD1
V: TRBV3-1
J: TRBJ1-5
DNA: TGTGCCAGCAGCCAGGGACAGGGGAAAACTCAGCCCCAGCATTTT
CDR3: CASSQGQGKTQPQHF

size: NA
D: NA
V: TRBV5-4
J: TRBJ2-7
DNA: TGTGCCGGCGGCTTCGGGGCCTGCGAGCAGTGCTTC
CDR3: CAGGFGACEQCF

size: NA
D: NA
V: TRBV24-1
J: TRBJ2-7
DNA: TGTGCCACCAGCAACAGGGTTTGCGAGCAGTACTTC
CDR3: CATSNRVCEQYF

size: few
D: NA
V: TRBV4-3
J: TRBJ2-7
DNA: TGCGCCAGCAGCCAAGATTTACAGGACTACGAGCAGTACTTC
CDR3: CASSQDLQDYEQYF

size: many
D: NA
V: TRBV6-5
J: TRBJ1-1
DNA: TGTGCCAGCAGTTACTCGACAGGTTTGGTCACTGAAGCTTTCTTT
CDR3: CASSYSTGLVTEAFF

size: few
D: TRBD1
V: TRBV5-1
J: TRBJ1-1
DNA: TGCGCCAGCAGCTTGAGCACAGGGGGCCCATACACTGAAGCTTTCTTT
CDR3: CASSLSTGGPYTEAFF

size: many
D: TRBD1
V: TRBV12-3/TRBV12-4
J: TRBJ2-3
DNA: TGTGCCAGCAGACCCTCTTGGGACAGACAATCCACAGATACGCAGTATTTT
CDR3: CASRPSWDRQSTDTQYF

size: many
D: TRBD1
V: TRBV7-9
J: TRBJ1-1
DNA: TGTGCCAGCAGCTCAGAAGACAGGGTTGGCACTGAAGCTTTCTTT
CDR3: CASSSEDRVGTEAFF

size: NA
D: NA
V: TRBV20-1
J: TRBJ2-7
DNA: TGCAGTGCTAGTCAGGGAGTCTACGAGCAGTACTTC
CDR3: CSASQGVYEQYF

size: few
D: NA
V: TRBV19
J: TRBJ2-5
DNA: TGTGCCAGTAGTATCGGGCGGTTCGTGGCCCAGTACTTC
CDR3: CASSIGRFVAQYF

size: few
D: TRBD1
V: TRBV13
J: TRBJ1-1
DNA: TGTGCCAGCAGCATAAAACAGGGGTTGGACACTGAAGCTTTCTTT
CDR3: CASSIKQGLDTEAFF

size: NA
D: TRBD2
V: TRBV7-9
J: TRBJ2-3
DNA: TGTGCCAGCAGCTTAGGCGTAGCGGGAGGGCCAGCTACGCAGTATTTT
CDR3: CASSLGVAGGPATQYF

size: many
D: NA
V: TRBV12-3/TRBV12-4
J: TRBJ2-3
DNA: TGTGCCAGCGGCACAGATACGCAGTATTTT
CDR3: CASGTDTQYF

size: NA
D: TRBD1
V: TRBV19
J: TRBJ2-7
DNA: TGTGCCAGTAGTATCATGACAGGGGCCTACGAGCAGTACTTC
CDR3: CASSIMTGAYEQYF

size: NA
D: NA
V: TRBV6-1
J: TRBJ2-2
DNA: TGTGCCAGCAGTGAAACAGGATACGTTACCGGGGAGCTGTTTTTT
CDR3: CASSETGYVTGELFF

size: few
D: NA
V: TRBV4-3
J: TRBJ2-1
DNA: TGCGCCAGCAGCCAATTTTTCCAGCTGAAACGATTTAATGAGCAGTTCTTC
CDR3: CASSQFFQLKRFNEQFF

size: few
D: TRBD2
V: TRBV7-2
J: TRBJ2-7
DNA: TGTGCCAGCAGCTTTCCGGGACTAGCGGTTTACGAGCAGTACTTC
CDR3: CASSFPGLAVYEQYF

size: NA
D: TRBD2
V: TRBV12-3/TRBV12-4
J: TRBJ2-5
DNA: TGTGCCAGCAGTTTTTCAGCGGGGGATAAAGAGACCCAGTACTTC
CDR3: CASSFSAGDKETQYF

size: NA
D: NA
V: TRBV29-1
J: TRBJ2-7
DNA: TGCAGCGGGACAGACCCCAACTCCTACGAGCAGTACTTC
CDR3: CSGTDPNSYEQYF

size: many
D: NA
V: TRBV6-2/TRBV6-3
J: TRBJ2-1
DNA: TGTGCCAGCTCAGATCCCTATCAAGCTCGGAAGAATTGGAATGAGCAGTTCTTC
CDR3: CASSDPYQARKNWNEQFF

size: few
D: TRBD2
V: TRBV9
J: TRBJ2-1
DNA: TGTGCCAGCAGCGCCGGGGGACTAGCGAGTACGAGGTTCTTC
CDR3: CASSAGGLASTRFF

size: many
D: NA
V: TRBV7-9
J: TRBJ2-2
DNA: TGTGCCAGCAGCTTTTCCGGGGCCTTCACCGGGGAGCTGTTTTTT
CDR3: CASSFSGAFTGELFF

size: many
D: NA
V: TRBV4-2
J: TRBJ2-1
DNA: TGTGCCAGCAGCCAAGGAGGGGGTAGGGTTGAGCAGTTCTTC
CDR3: CASSQGGGRVEQFF

size: few
D: NA
V: TRBV29-1
J: TRBJ1-2
DNA: TGCAGCGTTGATAAGACCCAAATCGACTATGGCTACACCTTC
CDR3: CSVDKTQIDYGYTF

size: NA
D: NA
V: TRBV28
J: TRBJ2-3
DNA: TGTGCTACGTCTACGGGTACGCAGTATTTT
CDR3: CATSTGTQYF

size: NA
D: NA
V: TRBV30
J: TRBJ1-2
DNA: TGTGCCTCTTACTCGGCAGGGAGTATATACTATGGCTACACCTTC
CDR3: CASYSAGSIYYGYTF

size: many
D: NA
V: TRBV13
J: TRBJ2-3
DNA: TGTGCCAGCAGCCTTCAGACTAGCCCAGGGGCCAGTACGCAGTATTTT
CDR3: CASSLQTSPGASTQYF

size: NA
D: NA
V: TRBV19
J: TRBJ1-1
DNA: TGTGCCAGTAGTGCCTGGGAGGGACTTAACACTGAAGCTTTCTTT
CDR3: CASSAWEGLNTEAFF

size: few
D: NA
V: TRBV6-1
J: TRBJ2-7
DNA: TGTGCCAGCAGTGAAGGGAGGGGTGTCGCCTACGAGCAGTACTTC
CDR3: CASSEGRGVAYEQYF

size: NA
D: NA
V: TRBV7-9
J: TRBJ2-5
DNA: TGTGCCAGCAGCTCACCGACAGAAAAAGAGACCCAGTACTTC
CDR3: CASSSPTEKETQYF

size: few
D: TRBD2
V: TRBV19
J: TRBJ2-3
DNA: TGTGCCAGTAGCCCCGGGACTAGCTATCGGTATTTT
CDR3: CASSPGTSYRYF

size: NA
D: NA
V: TRBV6-2/TRBV6-3
J: TRBJ1-6
DNA: TGTGCCAGCCTCCGGACAGTTGACTATTATTCACCCCTCCACTTT
CDR3: CASLRTVDYYSPLHF

size: few
D: NA
V: TRBV7-7
J: TRBJ2-1
DNA: TGTGCTAGCAGCCTCCAGGGTAGGGGTGAGCAGTTCTTC
CDR3: CASSLQGRGEQFF

size: many
D: NA
V: TRBV6-4
J: TRBJ1-1
DNA: TGTGCCAGCAGTGAAAGTTTAGGTAACACTGAAGCTTTCTTT
CDR3: CASSESLGNTEAFF

size: many
D: TRBD2
V: TRBV20-1
J: TRBJ2-7
DNA: TGCAGTGCTAGGGGGTCTCTAGCGGGACTCTACGAGCAGTACTTC
CDR3: CSARGSLAGLYEQYF

size: few
D: NA
V: TRBV12-3/TRBV12-4
J: TRBJ2-1
DNA: TGTGCCAGCAGTTTCCGGGACGTACACAATGAGCAGTTCTTC
CDR3: CASSFRDVHNEQFF

size: NA
D: NA
V: TRBV7-8
J: TRBJ1-1
DNA: TGTGCCAGCAGCTTAGGATTTCCGAGCACTGAAGCTTTCTTT
CDR3: CASSLGFPSTEAFF

size: many
D: NA
V: TRBV19
J: TRBJ2-3
DNA: TGTGCCAGTAGAATGAAACCAAGACAAGACAGCTGGACAGATACGCAGTATTTT
CDR3: CASRMKPRQDSWTDTQYF

size: many
D: NA
V: TRBV4-3
J: TRBJ2-3
DNA: TGCGCCAGCAGCAGCGCGTATGCACTGTATACCGATACGCAGTATTTT
CDR3: CASSSAYALYTDTQYF

size: few
D: NA
V: TRBV19
J: TRBJ2-7
DNA: TGTGCCAGTAGTGGGGACGACGACCCCTACGAGCAGTACTTC
CDR3: CASSGDDDPYEQYF

size: NA
D: TRBD1
V: TRBV18
J: TRBJ1-2
DNA: TGTGCCAGCTCATTGACCGACAGGGCGAACTATGGCTACACCTTC
CDR3: CASSLTDRANYGYTF

size: many
D: NA
V: TRBV5-5
J: TRBJ1-5
DNA: TGTGCCAGCAGCTTGTCGGGGACAATCGGCAATCAGCCCCAGCATTTT
CDR3: CASSLSGTIGNQPQHF

size: many
D: TRBD2
V: TRBV7-9
J: TRBJ2-7
DNA: TGTGCCAGCAGCCCGCCCAGCTCGGGAGGTACCTCCTACGAGCAGTACTTC
CDR3: CASSPPSSGGTSYEQYF

size: NA
D: NA
V: TRBV7-3
J: TRBJ1-6
DNA: TGTGCCAGCAGCTTAACGGGGGGGAATTCGGCCCTCCACTTT
CDR3: CASSLTGGNSALHF

size: few
D: NA
V: TRBV4-3
J: TRBJ2-7
DNA: TGCGCCAGCAGCCAAGAACCATACAGGGAGCAGTACTTC
CDR3: CASSQEPYREQYF

size: few
D: NA
V: TRBV27
J: TRBJ1-5
DNA: TGTGCCAGCAGTTTAATAGGACAAAATCAGCCCCAGCATTTT
CDR3: CASSLIGQNQPQHF